The present entry profiles one TCR beta chain with its context. Its antigen is undetermined. Assay used: immunoSEQ multiplex PCR; TCRdb lists only in-frame clones, some missing. The sample lists around 140,000 clones, about nine tenths occurring once. This sample is part of a study of T cell responses to AZD1222 COVID-19 vaccine. Notes on the study in general: Spike-specific TCR breadth and depth were elevated following two AZD1222 doses. There were repertoire samples only from the period after the peak T cell response.

The CDR3 has 18 amino acids. This TCR was sampled from an adult in good health. The sequencing here drew on peripheral blood, taken on day 0 of AZD1222 vaccination. The chain joins TRBV21-1 to TRBJ1-2; TRBD1 is the table's D call and was not checked against the DNA. TRBV21-1 is deemed a pseudogene. The CDR3 spells CASSKRRPQRHAVYGYTF. As DNA, the CDR3 is TGTGCCAGCAGCAAAAGAAGGCCGCAAAGACACGCCGTCTATGGCTACACCTTC.